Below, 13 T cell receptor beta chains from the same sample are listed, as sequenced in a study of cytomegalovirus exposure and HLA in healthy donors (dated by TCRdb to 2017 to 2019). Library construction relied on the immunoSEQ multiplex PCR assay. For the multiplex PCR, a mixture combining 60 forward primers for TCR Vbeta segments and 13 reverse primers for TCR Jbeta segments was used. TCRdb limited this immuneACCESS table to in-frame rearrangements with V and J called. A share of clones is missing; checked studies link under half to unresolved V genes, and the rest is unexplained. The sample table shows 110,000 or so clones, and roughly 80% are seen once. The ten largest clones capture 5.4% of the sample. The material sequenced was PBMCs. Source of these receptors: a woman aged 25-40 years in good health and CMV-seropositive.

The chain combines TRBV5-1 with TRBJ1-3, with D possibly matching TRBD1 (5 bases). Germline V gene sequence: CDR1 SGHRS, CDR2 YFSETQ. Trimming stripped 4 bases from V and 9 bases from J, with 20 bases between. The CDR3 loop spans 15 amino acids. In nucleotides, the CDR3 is TGCGCCAGCAGCCAACAGGACCTTGGGCCCCGCACCATATATTTT. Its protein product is CASSQQDLGPRTIYF.

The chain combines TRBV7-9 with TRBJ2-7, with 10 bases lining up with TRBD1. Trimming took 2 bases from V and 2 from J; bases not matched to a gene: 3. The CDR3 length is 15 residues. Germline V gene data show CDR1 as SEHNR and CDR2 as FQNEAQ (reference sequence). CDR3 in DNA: TGTGCCAGCAGCTTACGGGGACAGGGGACCTACGAGCAGTACTTC. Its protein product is CASSLRGQGTYEQYF.

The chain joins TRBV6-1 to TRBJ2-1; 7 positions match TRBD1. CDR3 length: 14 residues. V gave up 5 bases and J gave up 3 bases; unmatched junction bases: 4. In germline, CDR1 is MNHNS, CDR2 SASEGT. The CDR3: CASSWTGDYNEQFF. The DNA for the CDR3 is TGTGCCAGCAGTTGGACAGGCGACTACAATGAGCAGTTCTTC.

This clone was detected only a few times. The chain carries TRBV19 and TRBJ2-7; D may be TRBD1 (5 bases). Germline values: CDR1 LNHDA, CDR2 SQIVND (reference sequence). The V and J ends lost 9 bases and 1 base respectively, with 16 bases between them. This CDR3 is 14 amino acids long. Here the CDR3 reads CASNPTDRSYEQYF. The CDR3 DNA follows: TGTGCCAGCAACCCGACAGACCGATCCTACGAGCAGTACTTC.

This CDR3 is CASSLSPGGKNEKLFF. In DNA, the CDR3 is TGCGCCAGCAGCTTATCGCCCGGGGGGAAAAATGAAAAACTGTTTTTT. The chain couples TRBV5-1 to TRBJ1-4; possible D gene TRBD1, 5 bases. Trimming left V 2 bases short and J 5 bases short, with 16 bases between. The CDR3 runs to 16 residues. Germline V gene data show CDR1 as SGHRS and CDR2 as YFSETQ.

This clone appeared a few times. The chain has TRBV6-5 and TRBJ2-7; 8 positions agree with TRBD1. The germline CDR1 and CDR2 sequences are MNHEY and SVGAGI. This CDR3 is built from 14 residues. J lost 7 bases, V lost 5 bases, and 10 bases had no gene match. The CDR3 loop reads CASSPGTGPGEQYF. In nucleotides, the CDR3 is TGTGCCAGCAGTCCCGGGACAGGACCGGGGGAGCAGTACTTC.

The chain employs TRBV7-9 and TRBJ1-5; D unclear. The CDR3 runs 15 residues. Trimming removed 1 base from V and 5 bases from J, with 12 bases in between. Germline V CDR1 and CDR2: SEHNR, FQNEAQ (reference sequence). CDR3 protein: CASSLGSGPHQPQHF. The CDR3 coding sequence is TGTGCCAGCAGCTTAGGTAGCGGGCCCCATCAGCCCCAGCATTTT.

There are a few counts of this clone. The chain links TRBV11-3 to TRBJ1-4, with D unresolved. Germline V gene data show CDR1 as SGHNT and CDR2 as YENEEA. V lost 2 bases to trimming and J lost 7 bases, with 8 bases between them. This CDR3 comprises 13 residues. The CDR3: CASSLRGPEKLFF. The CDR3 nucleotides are TGTGCCAGCAGCTTAAGAGGGCCTGAAAAACTGTTTTTT.

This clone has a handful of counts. The CDR3 bases are TGTGCCAGCACCGTGGTCGGGGGGCCCACAGATACGCAGTATTTT. Translated, it gives CASTVVGGPTDTQYF. The rearrangement links TRBV6-6 to TRBJ2-3, with D maybe TRBD2 (7 bases). Looked up from germline, CDR1 is MNHNY and CDR2 is SVGAGI (reference sequence). The V and J ends lost 7 bases and 2 bases respectively, with 16 bases between them. The CDR3 is 15 amino acids.

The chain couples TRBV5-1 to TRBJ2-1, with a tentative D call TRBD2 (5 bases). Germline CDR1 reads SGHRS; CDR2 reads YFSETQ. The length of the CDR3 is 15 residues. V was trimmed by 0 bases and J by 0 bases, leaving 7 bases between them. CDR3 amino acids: CASSLVGDSYNEQFF. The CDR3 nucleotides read TGCGCCAGCAGCTTGGTCGGGGACTCCTACAATGAGCAGTTCTTC. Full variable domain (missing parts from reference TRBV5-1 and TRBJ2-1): KAGVTQTPRYLIKTRGQQVTLSCSPISGHRSVSWYQQTPGQGLQFLFEYFSETQRNKGNFPGRFSGRQFSNSRSEMNVSTLELGDSALYLCASSLVGDSYNEQFFGPGTRLTVL.

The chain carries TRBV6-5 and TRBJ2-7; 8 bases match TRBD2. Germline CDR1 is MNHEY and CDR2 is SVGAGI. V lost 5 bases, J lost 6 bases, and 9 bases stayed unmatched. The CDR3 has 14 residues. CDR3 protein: CASSNAGLGVEQYF. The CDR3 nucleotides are TGTGCCAGCAGTAACGCGGGACTAGGGGTCGAGCAGTACTTC.

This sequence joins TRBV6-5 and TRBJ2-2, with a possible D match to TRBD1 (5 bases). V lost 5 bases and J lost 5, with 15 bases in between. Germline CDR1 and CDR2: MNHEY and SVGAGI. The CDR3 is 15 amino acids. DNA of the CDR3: TGTGCCAGCAGTCAACAGGCCGGCCCGACCGGGGAGCTGTTTTTT. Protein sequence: CASSQQAGPTGELFF.

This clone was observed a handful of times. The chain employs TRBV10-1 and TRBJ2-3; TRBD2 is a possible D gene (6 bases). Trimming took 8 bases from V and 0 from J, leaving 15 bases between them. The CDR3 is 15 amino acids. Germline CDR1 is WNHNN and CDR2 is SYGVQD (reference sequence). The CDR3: CASRWRATSTDTQYF. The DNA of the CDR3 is TGCGCCAGCCGCTGGAGGGCGACTAGCACAGATACGCAGTATTTT.